Listed below are T cell receptor beta chains from one sample, sequenced in a study of CXCR3-negative and CXCR3-positive naive CD8 T cells. Reanalyzing the 5' RACE reads, TCRdb keeps one entry per CDR3 protein, without DNA. The sample totals over 50,000 distinct CDR3 sequences; its top ten clones hold under 0.8%. Sequencing was done on a sample of naive CXCR3+ CD8+ T cells from blood. These receptor sequences come from a human donor in good health. Some clones in this sample may be carry-over from other donors' samples. Each CDR3 is given with its conserved first and last residue.

j_gene	v_gene	CDR3aa
TRBJ2-7	TRBV29-1	CSVLGGRSYEQYF
TRBJ1-1	TRBV5-6	CASSFYPGSGAEAFF
TRBJ2-5	TRBV4-1	CASSQYQQEAQYF
TRBJ2-5	TRBV4-1	CASSQGWTGVETQYF
TRBJ2-1	TRBV7-9	CASSSSPDSSYNEQFF
TRBJ2-7	TRBV7-6	CASSVGGASSYEQYF
TRBJ2-7	TRBV9	CASSVGIESSYEQYF
TRBJ2-3	TRBV20-1	CSARGRTTSFTDTQYF
TRBJ2-3	TRBV7-2	CASSSSGTDTQYF
TRBJ2-1	TRBV7-6	CASSLRQNHNEQFF
TRBJ2-5	TRBV12-3/TRBV12-4	CASTSWPGKEETQYF
TRBJ1-1	TRBV7-9	CASSLDPSKTEAFF
TRBJ2-7	TRBV29-1	CSVEDASRATYEQYF
TRBJ2-3	TRBV7-9	CASSLRTGTKSTDTQYF
TRBJ1-3	TRBV29-1	CSVEGRGTHSGNTIYF
TRBJ2-5	TRBV6-2/TRBV6-3	CASSISGGNQETQYF
TRBJ2-3	TRBV6-6	CASSSVTEADTQYF
TRBJ2-4	TRBV10-1	CASSDPDRGNIQYF